The source of this T cell receptor (beta chain) is a study of blood T cells in healthy people across ages. V was clipped by 1 base and J by 9 bases; unmatched bases: 4. The germline V gene encodes CDR1 SNHLY and CDR2 FYNNEI. The CDR3 spans 14 residues. Through a sample-barcoded 5' primer and a J-beta primer mix, a second PCR was run for roughly 6 to 12 cycles. In TCRdb, the 5' RACE reads were re-called with MiXCR into one record per CDR3 protein. The sample yields 500,000 to 550,000 distinct CDR3 sequences, under 30% seen once. This clonotype appeared many times. A further study also used this sample, focusing on T cells of mothers and their children.

The origin of this receptor is a boy younger than 18 in good health. The chain links TRBV2 to TRBJ2-1, with TRBD2 matching 9 bases. Sample: blood. The CDR3 bases are TGTGCCAGCAGTGAAGACCCTAGCGGGATTGAGCAGTTCTTC. Its translation is CASSEDPSGIEQFF.